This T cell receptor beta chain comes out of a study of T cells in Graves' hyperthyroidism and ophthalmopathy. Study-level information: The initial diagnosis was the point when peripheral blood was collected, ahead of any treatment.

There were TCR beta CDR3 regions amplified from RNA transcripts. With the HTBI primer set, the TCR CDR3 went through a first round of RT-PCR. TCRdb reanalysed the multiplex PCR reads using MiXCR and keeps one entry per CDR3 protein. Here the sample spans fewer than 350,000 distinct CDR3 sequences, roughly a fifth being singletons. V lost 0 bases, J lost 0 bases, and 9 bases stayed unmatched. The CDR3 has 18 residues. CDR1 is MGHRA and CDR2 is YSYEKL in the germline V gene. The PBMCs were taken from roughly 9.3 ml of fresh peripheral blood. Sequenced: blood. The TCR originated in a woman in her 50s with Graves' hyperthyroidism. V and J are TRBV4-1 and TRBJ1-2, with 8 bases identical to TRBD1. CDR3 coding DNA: TGCGCCAGCAGCCAAGATAGAGACAGGGGAATAGCTAACTATGGCTACACCTTC. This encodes CASSQDRDRGIANYGYTF.